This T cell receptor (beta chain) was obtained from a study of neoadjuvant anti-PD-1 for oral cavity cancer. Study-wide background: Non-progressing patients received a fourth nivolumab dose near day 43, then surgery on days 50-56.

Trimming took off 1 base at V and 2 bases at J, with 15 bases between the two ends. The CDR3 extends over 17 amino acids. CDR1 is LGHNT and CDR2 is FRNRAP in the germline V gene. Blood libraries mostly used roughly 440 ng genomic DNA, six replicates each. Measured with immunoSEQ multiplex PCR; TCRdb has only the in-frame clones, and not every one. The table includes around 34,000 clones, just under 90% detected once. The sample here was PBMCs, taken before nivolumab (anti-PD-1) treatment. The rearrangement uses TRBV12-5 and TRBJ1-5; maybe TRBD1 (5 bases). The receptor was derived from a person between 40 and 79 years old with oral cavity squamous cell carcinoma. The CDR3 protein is CASGLGTSARGNQPQHF. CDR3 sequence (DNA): TGTGCTAGTGGTTTGGGGACGTCGGCCAGGGGCAATCAGCCCCAGCATTTT.